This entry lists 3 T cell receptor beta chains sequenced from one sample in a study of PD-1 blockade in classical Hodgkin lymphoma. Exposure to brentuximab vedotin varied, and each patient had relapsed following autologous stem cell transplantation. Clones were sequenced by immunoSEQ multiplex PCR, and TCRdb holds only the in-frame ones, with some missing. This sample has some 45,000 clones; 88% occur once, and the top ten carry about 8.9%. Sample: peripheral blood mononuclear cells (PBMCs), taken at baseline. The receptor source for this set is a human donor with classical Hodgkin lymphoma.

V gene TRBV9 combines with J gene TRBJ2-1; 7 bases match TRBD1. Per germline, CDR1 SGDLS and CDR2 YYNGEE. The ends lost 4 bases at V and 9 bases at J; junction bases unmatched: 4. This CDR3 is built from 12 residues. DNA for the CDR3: TGTGCCAGCAGCCCAGGGGGTAGTGAGCAGTTCTTC. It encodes CASSPGGSEQFF. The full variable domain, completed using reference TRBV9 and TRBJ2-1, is DSGVTQTPKHLITATGQRVTLRCSPRSGDLSVYWYQQSLDQGLQFLIQYYNGEERAKGNILERFSAQQFPDLHSELNLSSLELGDSALYFCASSPGGSEQFFGPGTRLTVL.

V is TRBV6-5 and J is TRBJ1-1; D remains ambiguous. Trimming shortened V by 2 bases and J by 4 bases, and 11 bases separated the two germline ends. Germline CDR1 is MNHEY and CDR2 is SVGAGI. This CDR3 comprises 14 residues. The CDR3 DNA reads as TGTGCCAGCAGTTACGCCGACCGGATCACTGAAGCTTTCTTT. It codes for CASSYADRITEAFF.

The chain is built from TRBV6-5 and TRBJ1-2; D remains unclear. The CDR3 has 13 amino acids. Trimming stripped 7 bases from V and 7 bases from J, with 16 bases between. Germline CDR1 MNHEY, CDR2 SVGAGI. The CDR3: CASTPGSKFGYTF. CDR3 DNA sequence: TGTGCCAGCACCCCAGGCTCTAAATTTGGCTACACCTTC.